These 9 T cell receptor beta chains came from one sample sequenced in a study of T-cell memory formation after mild COVID-19. Each CDR3 protein is one row after TCRdb ran MiXCR on the 5' RACE reads. The table shows roughly 600,000 distinct CDR3 sequences, with under 20% occurring only once. Sequencing was performed on PBMCs or a T cell subset sorted from them (not recorded which). The receptors stem from an adult woman who had mild COVID-19 (a few samples of this study predate the infection). Cell type and time point are not known.

This clonotype was picked up a small number of times. This chain links TRBV29-1 with TRBJ2-3; 7 positions match TRBD2. Looked up from germline, CDR1 is SQVTM and CDR2 is ANQGSEA. The ends lost 7 bases at V and 3 bases at J; junction bases unmatched: 7. This CDR3 spans 13 amino acids. The CDR3 nucleotides read TGCAGCGGTTACCTGGGGGGGACAGATACGCAGTATTTT. Translating gives CSGYLGGTDTQYF.

In this sample, this clonotype turned up many times. The V call is TRBV29-1, the J call TRBJ1-1, with D possibly matching TRBD1 (6 bases). The germline V and J ends were trimmed by 7 bases and 3 bases, with 18 bases remaining between them. The CDR3 spans 14 residues. Germline V lookup: CDR1 SQVTM, CDR2 ANQGSEA. The CDR3 protein is CSGLDSSQDTEAFF. The CDR3 bases are TGCAGCGGACTGGACAGCTCTCAGGACACTGAAGCTTTCTTT. Using reference TRBV29-1 and TRBJ1-1 for the parts outside the CDR3, the full variable domain is SAVISQKPSRDICQRGTSLTIQCQVDSQVTMMFWYRQQPGQSLTLIATANQGSEATYESGFVIDKFPISRPNLTFSTLTVSNMSPEDSSIYLCSGLDSSQDTEAFFGQGTRLTVV.

In nucleotides, the CDR3 is TGTGCCAGCTCACCTCGGGACAGGGGCGAGCAGTACTTC. Translation: CASSPRDRGEQYF. The V gene is TRBV18, the J gene TRBJ2-7, with 10 bases aligning to TRBD1. J gave up 6 bases and V 3 bases, and 2 bases lay outside the gene matches. Germline CDR1 is KGHSH and CDR2 is LQKENI. CDR3 size: 13 residues.

This clonotype was seen a handful of times. As DNA, the CDR3 is TGCAGCGTCTCCACTAGCGGCTCCACAGATACGCAGTATTTT. This sequence encodes CSVSTSGSTDTQYF. The chain is built from TRBV29-1 and TRBJ2-3; 8 bases fit TRBD2. The CDR3 has 14 amino acids. V lost 6 bases to trimming and J lost 2 bases; unmatched junction nucleotides: 7. CDR1 is SQVTM and CDR2 is ANQGSEA in the germline V gene.

J is TRBJ2-1 and V is TRBV27, with D maybe TRBD1 (6 bases). CDR3 length equals 15 residues. V lost 2 bases to trimming and J lost 0 bases, with 8 bases between them. In germline, CDR1 is MNHEY, CDR2 SMNVEV (reference sequence). The CDR3 DNA is TGTGCCAGCAGTTTAAGGACAGCCTCCTACAATGAGCAGTTCTTC. Its protein product is CASSLRTASYNEQFF.

This clonotype was found a few times. The CDR3, as DNA: TGCGCCAGCAGCTCCGGGGCTAGCGGGGGTAGATTCTACAATGAGCAGTTCTTC. It specifies CASSSGASGGRFYNEQFF. V gene TRBV4-1 combines with J gene TRBJ2-1; 10 bases agree with TRBD2. Germline V CDR1 and CDR2: MGHRA, YSYEKL. With V trimmed by 5 bases and J by 3 bases, 13 bases remained unmatched. CDR3 length: 18 amino acids.

The chain links TRBV30 to TRBJ2-7, with D possibly called TRBD1 or TRBD2 (5 bases each). The germline V gene has CDR1 GTSNPN and CDR2 SVGIG (reference sequence). Trimming left V 3 bases short and J 5 bases short, with 17 bases between. The CDR3 is 14 amino acids. The DNA for the CDR3 is TGTGCCTGGAGAGGTTGGGGACGGAGGAACGAGCAGTACTTC. Amino acid sequence: CAWRGWGRRNEQYF.

This clonotype appeared a few times. J is TRBJ2-5 and V is TRBV7-9; D is ambiguous. This CDR3 is built from 15 residues. Trimming took 3 bases from V and 2 from J, leaving 13 bases between them. Germline CDR1 SEHNR, CDR2 FQNEAQ (reference sequence). The DNA of the CDR3 is TGTGCCAGCAGCTTCCAGAGGAATTCGCAAGAGACCCAGTACTTC. It translates to CASSFQRNSQETQYF.

This clonotype occurred a few times. The chain is built from TRBV5-1 and TRBJ2-5; no definite D call. The CDR3 is 14 residues long. From germline, CDR1 is SGHRS and CDR2 YFSETQ. Trimming left V 2 bases short and J 9 bases short, with 17 bases between. The CDR3, as DNA: TGCGCCAGCAGCTTAGGCAGCACCAATGAGGCCCAGTACTTC. Translating it yields CASSLGSTNEAQYF.